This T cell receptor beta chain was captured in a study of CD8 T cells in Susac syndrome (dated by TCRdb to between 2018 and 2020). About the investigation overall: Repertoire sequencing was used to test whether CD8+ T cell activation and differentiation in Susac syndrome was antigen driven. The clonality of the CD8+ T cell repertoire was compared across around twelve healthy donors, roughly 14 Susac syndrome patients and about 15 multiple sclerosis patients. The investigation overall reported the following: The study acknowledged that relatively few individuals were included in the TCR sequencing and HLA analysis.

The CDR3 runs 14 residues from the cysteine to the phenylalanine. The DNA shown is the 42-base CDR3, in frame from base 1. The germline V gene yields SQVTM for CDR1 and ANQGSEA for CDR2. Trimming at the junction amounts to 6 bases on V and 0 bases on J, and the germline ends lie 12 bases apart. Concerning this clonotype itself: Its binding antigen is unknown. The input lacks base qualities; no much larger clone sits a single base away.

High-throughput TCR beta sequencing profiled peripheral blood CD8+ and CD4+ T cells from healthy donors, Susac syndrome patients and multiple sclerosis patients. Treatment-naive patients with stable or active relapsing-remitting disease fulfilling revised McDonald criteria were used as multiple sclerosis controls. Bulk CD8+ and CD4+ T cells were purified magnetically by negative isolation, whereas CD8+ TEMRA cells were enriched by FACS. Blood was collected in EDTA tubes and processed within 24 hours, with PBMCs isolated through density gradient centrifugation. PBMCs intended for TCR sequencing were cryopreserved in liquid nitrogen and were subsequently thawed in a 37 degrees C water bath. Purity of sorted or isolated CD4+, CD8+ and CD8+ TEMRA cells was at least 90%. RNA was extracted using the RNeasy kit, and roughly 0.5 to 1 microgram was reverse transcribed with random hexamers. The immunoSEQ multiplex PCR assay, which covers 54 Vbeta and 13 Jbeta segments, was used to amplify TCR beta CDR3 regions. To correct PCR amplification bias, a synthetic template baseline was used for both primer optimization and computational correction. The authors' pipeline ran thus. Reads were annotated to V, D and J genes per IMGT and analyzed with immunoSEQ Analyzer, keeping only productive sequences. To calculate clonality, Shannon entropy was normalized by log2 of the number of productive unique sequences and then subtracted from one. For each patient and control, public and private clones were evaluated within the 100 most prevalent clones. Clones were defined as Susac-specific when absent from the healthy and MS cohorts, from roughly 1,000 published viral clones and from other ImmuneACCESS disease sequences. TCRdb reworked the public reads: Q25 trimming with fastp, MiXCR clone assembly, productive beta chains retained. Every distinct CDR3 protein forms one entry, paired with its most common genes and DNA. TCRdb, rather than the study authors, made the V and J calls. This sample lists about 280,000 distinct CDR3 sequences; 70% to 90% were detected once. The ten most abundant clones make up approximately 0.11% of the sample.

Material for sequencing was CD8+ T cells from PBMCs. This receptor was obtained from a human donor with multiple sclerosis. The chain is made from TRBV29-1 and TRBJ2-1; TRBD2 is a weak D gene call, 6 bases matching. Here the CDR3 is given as CSVGLSGSYNEQFF. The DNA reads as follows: TGCAGCGTCGGCCTTAGCGGCTCCTACAATGAGCAGTTCTTC.